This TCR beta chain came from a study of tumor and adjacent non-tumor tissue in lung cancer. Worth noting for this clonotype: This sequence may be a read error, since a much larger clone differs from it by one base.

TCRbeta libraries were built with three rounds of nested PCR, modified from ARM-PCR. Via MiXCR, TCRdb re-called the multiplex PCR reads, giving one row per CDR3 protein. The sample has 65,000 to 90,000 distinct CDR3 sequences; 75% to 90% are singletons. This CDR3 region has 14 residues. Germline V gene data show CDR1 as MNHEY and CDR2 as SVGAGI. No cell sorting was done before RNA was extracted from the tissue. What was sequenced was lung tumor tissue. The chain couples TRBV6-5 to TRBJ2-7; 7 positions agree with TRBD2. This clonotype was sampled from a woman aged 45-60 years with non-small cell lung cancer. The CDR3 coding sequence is TGTGCCAGCAGGCGGACTGGCGGGAGTTACGGGCAGTACTTC. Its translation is CASRRTGGSYGQYF.